The clone carrying this T cell receptor beta chain has just a few counts. Its target is unknown. The sample originates from a study of CD8 T cells in ankylosing spondylitis. Overall study findings and caveats: Disease-linked clones reportedly concentrated significantly in matched ankylosing spondylitis synovial fluid.

TCRdb re-derived calls from the 5' RACE reads in MiXCR, one entry per CDR3 protein. Seen here are 250,000 to 350,000 distinct CDR3 sequences, around 19% observed once, and the top ten hold roughly 7.3%. CDR3 length equals 15 residues. With V trimmed by 1 base and J by 5 bases, 6 bases remained unmatched. Germline V lookup: CDR1 SGHTA, CDR2 FQGTGA. This TCR came from a male donor with ankylosing spondylitis or in good health (not recorded which). The sequencing input was blood, either unsorted or a sorted T cell fraction (not recorded which). The chain couples TRBV7-3 to TRBJ2-3, with 7 positions matching TRBD1. The CDR3: CASSLKGAGRDTQYF. CDR3 bases: TGTGCCAGCAGCTTAAAGGGGGCAGGGAGAGATACGCAGTATTTT.